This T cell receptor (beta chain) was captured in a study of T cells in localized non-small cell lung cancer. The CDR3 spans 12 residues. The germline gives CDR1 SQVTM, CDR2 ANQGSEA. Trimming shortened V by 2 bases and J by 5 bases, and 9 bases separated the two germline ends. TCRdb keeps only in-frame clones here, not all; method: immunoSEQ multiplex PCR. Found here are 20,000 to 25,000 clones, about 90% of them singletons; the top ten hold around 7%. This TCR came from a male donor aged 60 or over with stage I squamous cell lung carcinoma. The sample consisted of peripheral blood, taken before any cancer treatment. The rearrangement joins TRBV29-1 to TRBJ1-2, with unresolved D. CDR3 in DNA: TGCAGCGTTGAAAGTCTAGGATATGGCTACACCTTC. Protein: CSVESLGYGYTF. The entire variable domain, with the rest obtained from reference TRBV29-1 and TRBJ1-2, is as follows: SAVISQKPSRDICQRGTSLTIQCQVDSQVTMMFWYRQQPGQSLTLIATANQGSEATYESGFVIDKFPISRPNLTFSTLTVSNMSPEDSSIYLCSVESLGYGYTFGSGTRLTVV.